This T cell receptor beta chain comes out of a study of OX40 agonist ivuxolimab in advanced cancers. The CDR3 is 18 residues long. Germline CDR1 reads SGHTA; CDR2 reads FQGNSA. V dropped 5 bases and J dropped 8 bases, with 28 bases sitting between them. The assay was immunoSEQ multiplex PCR, and TCRdb's table has in-frame clones only and misses some. The sample contains 70,000 or so clones, roughly nine tenths of which appear only once. The TCR sequence derives from an adult with an advanced solid tumor such as melanoma, head and neck, liver or kidney cancer. This rearrangement joins TRBV7-2 to TRBJ2-1, with D perhaps TRBD2 (6 bases). The starting material was CD4+ or CD8+ T cells sorted from blood, obtained in a trial of the OX40 agonist ivuxolimab. The CDR3: CASSQLSSGLPPFDEQFF. DNA for the CDR3: TGTGCCAGCAGCCAGCTGTCCTCGGGACTTCCTCCGTTCGATGAGCAGTTCTTC.